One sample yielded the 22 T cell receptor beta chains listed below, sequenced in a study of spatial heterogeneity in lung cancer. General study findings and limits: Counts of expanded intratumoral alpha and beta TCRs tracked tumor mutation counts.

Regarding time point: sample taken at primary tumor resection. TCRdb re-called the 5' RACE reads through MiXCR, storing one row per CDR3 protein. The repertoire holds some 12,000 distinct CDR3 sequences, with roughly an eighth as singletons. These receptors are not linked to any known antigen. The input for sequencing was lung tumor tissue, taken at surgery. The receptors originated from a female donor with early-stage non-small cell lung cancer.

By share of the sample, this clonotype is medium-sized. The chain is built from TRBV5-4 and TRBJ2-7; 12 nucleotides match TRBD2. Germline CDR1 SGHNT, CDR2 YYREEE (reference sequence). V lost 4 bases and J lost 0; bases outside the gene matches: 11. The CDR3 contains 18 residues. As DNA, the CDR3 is TGTGCCAGCAGCAAACGGACTAGCGGGAACTCTTACTCCTACGAGCAGTACTTC. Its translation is CASSKRTSGNSYSYEQYF.

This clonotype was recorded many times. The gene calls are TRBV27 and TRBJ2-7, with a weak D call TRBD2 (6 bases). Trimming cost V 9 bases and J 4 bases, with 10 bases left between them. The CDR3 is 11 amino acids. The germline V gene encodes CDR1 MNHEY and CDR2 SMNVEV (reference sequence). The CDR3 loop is CASRGLYEQYF. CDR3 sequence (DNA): TGTGCCAGTCGAGGACTATACGAGCAGTACTTC.

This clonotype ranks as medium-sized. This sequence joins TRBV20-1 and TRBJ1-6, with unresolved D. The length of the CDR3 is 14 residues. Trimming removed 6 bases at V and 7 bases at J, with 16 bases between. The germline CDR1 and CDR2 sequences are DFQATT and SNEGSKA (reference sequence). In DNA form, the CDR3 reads TGCAGTGCCCAGGCCCGGGATAACAATTCACCCCTCCACTTT. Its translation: CSAQARDNNSPLHF.

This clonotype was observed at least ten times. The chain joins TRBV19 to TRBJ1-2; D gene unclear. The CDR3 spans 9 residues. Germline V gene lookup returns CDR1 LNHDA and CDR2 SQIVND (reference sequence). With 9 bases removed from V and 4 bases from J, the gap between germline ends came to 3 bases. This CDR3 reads CASGYGYTF. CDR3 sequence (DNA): TGTGCCAGCGGCTATGGCTACACCTTC.

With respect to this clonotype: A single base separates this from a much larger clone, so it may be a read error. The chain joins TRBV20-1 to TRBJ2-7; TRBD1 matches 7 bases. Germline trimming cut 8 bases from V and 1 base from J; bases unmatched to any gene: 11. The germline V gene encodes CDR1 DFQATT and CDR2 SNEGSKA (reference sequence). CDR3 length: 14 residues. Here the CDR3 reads CSPAEGDRSYEQYF. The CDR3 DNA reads TGCAGTCCCGCAGAAGGGGACAGATCCTACGAGCAGTACTTC.

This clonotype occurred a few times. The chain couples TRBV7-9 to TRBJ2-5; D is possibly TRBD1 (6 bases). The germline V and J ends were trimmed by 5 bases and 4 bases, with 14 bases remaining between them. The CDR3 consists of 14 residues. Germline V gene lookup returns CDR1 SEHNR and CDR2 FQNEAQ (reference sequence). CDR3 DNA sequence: TGTGCCAGCAGCCCGAACAGGGACGGAGAGACCCAGTACTTC. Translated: CASSPNRDGETQYF.

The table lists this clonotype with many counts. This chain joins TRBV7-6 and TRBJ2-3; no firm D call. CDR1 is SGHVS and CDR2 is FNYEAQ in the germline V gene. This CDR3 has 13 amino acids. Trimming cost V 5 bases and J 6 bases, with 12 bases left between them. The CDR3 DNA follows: TGTGCCAGCAGCCTCTCTGGGATTGATACGCAGTATTTT. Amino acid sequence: CASSLSGIDTQYF.

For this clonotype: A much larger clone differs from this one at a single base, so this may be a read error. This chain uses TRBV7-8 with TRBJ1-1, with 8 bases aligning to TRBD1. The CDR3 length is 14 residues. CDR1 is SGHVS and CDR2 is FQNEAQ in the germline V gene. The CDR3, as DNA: TGTGCCAGCAGCCGATCGACAGGGGTCAGAGAAGCTTACTTT. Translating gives CASSRSTGVREAYF.

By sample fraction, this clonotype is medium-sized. DNA of the CDR3: TGTGCCATCAGTGCTCAGGGGTATTCACCCCTCCACTTT. The encoded protein is CAISAQGYSPLHF. V is TRBV10-3 and J is TRBJ1-6; the D gene is possibly TRBD1 (6 bases). V lost 4 bases and J 8 bases, leaving 9 bases between the germline ends. The CDR3 runs to 13 residues. Germline V gives CDR1 ENHRY, CDR2 SYGVKD.

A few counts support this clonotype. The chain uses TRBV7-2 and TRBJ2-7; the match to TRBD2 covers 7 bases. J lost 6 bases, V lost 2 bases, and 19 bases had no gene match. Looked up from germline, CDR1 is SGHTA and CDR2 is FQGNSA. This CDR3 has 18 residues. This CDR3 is CASSLYYTGGRPVPEQYF. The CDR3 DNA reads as TGTGCCAGCAGCTTATATTATACGGGAGGCCGGCCGGTCCCCGAGCAGTACTTC.

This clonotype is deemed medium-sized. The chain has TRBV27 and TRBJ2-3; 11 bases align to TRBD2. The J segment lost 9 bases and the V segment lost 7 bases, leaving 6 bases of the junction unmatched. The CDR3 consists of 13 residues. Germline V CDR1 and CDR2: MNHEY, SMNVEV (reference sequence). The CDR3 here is CASKGTSGLTQYF. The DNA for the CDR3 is TGTGCCAGCAAGGGGACTAGCGGCCTCACGCAGTATTTT.

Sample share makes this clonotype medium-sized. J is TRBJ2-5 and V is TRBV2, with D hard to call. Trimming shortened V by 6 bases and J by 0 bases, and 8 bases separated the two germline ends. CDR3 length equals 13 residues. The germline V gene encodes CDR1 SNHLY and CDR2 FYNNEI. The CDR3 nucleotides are TGTGCCAGCAGAGACGGTTACCAAGAGACCCAGTACTTC. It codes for CASRDGYQETQYF.

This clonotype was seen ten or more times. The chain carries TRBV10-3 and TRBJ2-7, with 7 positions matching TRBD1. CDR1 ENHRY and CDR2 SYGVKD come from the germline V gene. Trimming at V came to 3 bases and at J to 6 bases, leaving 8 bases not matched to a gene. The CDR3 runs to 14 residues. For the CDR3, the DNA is TGTGCCATCAGTGACTCCACAGGGGATAGCGAGCAGTACTTC. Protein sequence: CAISDSTGDSEQYF.

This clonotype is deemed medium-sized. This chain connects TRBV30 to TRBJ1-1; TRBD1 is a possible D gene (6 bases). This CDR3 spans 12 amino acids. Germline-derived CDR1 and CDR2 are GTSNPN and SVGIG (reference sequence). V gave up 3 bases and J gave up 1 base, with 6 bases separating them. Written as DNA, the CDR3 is TGTGCCTGGAGGACAGGGAACACTGAAGCTTTCTTT. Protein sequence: CAWRTGNTEAFF.

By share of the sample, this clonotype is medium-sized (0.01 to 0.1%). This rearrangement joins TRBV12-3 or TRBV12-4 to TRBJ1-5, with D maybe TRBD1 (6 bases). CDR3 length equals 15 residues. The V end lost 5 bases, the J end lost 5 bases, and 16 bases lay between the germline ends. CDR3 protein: CASSPLAGEHQPQHF. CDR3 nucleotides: TGTGCCAGCAGTCCCCTGGCAGGGGAACATCAGCCCCAGCATTTT.

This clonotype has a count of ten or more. CDR3 loop: CASSPLQETQYF. The CDR3 bases are TGTGCCAGCTCACCACTACAAGAGACCCAGTACTTC. The chain is built from TRBV18 and TRBJ2-5; D is ambiguous. V dropped 1 base and J dropped 2 bases, with 2 bases sitting between them. Germline CDR1 reads KGHSH; CDR2 reads LQKENI. The CDR3 has 12 amino acids.

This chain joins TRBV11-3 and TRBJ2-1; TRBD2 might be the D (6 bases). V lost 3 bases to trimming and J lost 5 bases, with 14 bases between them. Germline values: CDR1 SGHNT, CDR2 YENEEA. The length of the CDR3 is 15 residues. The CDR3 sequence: CASSFRSGENNEQFF. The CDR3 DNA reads TGTGCCAGCAGCTTCAGGTCGGGAGAAAACAATGAGCAGTTCTTC. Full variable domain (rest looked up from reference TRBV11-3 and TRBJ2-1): EAGVVQSPRYKIIEKKQPVAFWCNPISGHNTLYWYLQNLGQGPELLIRYENEEAVDDSQLPKDRFSAERLKGVDSTLKIQPAELGDSAVYLCASSFRSGENNEQFFGPGTRLTVL.

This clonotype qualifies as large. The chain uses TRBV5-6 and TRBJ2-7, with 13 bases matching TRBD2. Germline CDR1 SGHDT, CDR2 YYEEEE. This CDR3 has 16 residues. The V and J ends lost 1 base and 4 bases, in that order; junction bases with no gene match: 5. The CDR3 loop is CASSLRGLAGQYEQYF. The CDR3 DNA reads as TGTGCCAGCAGCTTGCGGGGACTAGCGGGACAGTACGAGCAGTACTTC.

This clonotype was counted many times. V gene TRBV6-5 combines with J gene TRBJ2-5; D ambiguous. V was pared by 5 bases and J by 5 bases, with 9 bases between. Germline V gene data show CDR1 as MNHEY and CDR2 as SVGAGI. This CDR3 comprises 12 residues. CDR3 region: CASSMELETQYF. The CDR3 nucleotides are TGTGCCAGCAGTATGGAGTTGGAGACCCAGTACTTC.

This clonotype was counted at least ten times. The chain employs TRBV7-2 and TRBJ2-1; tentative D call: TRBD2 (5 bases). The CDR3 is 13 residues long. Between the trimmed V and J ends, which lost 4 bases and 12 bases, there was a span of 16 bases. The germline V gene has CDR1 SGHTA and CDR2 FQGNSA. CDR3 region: CASSSDAARGQFF. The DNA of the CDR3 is TGTGCCAGCAGCTCCGACGCTGCACGGGGGCAGTTCTTC.

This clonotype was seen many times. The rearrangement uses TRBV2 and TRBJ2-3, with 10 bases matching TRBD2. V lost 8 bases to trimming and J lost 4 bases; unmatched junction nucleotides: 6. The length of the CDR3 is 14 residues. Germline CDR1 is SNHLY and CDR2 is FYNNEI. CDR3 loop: CASGLAGVSDTQYF. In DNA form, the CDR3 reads TGTGCCAGCGGTCTAGCGGGAGTCTCAGATACGCAGTATTTT.

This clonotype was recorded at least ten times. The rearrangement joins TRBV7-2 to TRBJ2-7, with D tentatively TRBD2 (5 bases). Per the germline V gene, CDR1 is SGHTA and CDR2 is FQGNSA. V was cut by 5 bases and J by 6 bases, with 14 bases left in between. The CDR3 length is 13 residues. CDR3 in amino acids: CASSRGRAGEQYF. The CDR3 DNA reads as TGTGCCAGCAGCCGGGGTCGGGCGGGCGAGCAGTACTTC. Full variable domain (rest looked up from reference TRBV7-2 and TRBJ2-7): GAGVSQSPSNKVTEKGKDVELRCDPISGHTALYWYRQSLGQGLEFLIYFQGNSAPDKSGLPSDRFSAERTGGSVSTLTIQRTQQEDSAVYLCASSRGRAGEQYFGPGTRLTVT.